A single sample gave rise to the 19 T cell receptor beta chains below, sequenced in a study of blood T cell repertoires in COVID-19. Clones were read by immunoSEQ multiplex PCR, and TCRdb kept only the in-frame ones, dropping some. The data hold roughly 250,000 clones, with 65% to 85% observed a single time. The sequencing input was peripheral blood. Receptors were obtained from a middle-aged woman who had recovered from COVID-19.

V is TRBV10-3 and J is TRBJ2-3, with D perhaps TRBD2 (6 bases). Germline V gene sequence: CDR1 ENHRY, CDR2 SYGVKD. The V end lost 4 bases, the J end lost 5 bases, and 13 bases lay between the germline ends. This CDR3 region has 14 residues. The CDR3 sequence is CAISGKEGGDTQYF. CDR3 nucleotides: TGTGCCATCAGTGGGAAGGAGGGTGGAGATACGCAGTATTTT.

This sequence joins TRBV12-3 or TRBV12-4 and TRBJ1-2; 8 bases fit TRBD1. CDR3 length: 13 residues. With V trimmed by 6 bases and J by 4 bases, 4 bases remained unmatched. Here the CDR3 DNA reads TGTGCCAGCAGCGATACAGGGGGCTATGGCTACACCTTC. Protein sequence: CASSDTGGYGYTF.

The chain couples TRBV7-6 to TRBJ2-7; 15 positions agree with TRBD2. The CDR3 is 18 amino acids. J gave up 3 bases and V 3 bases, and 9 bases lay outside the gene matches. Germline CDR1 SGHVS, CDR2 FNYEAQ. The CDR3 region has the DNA TGTGCCAGCAGCTTCGGACTAGCGGGGGGGCCAGTAAACTACGAGCAGTACTTC. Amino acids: CASSFGLAGGPVNYEQYF.

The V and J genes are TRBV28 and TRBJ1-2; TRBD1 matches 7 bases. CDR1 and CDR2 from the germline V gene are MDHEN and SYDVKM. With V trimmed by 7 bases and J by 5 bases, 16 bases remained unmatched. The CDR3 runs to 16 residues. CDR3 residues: CASIAPGQPRSYGYTF. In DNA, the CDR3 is TGTGCCAGCATCGCCCCGGGACAGCCTCGTTCGTATGGCTACACCTTC.

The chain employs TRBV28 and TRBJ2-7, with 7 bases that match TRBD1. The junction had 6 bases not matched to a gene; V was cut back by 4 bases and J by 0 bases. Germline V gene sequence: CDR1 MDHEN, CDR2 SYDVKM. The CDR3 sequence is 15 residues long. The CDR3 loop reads CASSYPTGSSYEQYF. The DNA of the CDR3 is TGTGCCAGCAGTTACCCGACAGGGAGCTCCTACGAGCAGTACTTC.

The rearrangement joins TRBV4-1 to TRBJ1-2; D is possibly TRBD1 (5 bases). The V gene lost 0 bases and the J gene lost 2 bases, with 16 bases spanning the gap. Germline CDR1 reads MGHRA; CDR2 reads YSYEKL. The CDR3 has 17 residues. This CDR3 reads CASSQERAGRANYGYTF. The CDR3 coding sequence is TGCGCCAGCAGCCAAGAGAGAGCGGGCAGGGCGAACTATGGCTACACCTTC.

CDR3 DNA sequence: TGTGCCAGCAGTCTACAGGGGAACACTGAAGCTTTCTTT. It codes for CASSLQGNTEAFF. The chain carries TRBV14 and TRBJ1-1; D is perhaps TRBD1 (6 bases). V dropped 6 bases and J dropped 1 base, with 9 bases sitting between them. CDR1 and CDR2 from the germline V gene are SGHDN and FVKESK. The CDR3 has 13 residues.

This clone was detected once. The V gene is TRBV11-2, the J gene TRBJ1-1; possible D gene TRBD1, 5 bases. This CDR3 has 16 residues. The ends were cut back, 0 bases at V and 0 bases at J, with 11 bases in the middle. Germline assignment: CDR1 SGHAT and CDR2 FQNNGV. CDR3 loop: CASSLDPPGMNTEAFF. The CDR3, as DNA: TGTGCCAGCAGCTTAGACCCCCCAGGGATGAACACTGAAGCTTTCTTT.

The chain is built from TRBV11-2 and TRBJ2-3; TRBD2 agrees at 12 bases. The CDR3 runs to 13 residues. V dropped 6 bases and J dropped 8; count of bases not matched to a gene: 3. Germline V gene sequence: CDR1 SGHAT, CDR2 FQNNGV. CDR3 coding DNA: TGTGCCAGCAGGCTAGCGGGGGGGGCTACGCAGTATTTT. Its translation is CASRLAGGATQYF.

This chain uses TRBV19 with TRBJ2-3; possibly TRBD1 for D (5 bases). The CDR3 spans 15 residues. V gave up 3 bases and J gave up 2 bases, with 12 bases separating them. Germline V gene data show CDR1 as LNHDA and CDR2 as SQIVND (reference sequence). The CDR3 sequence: CASSMQEQATDTQYF. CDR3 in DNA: TGTGCCAGTAGTATGCAAGAACAGGCCACAGATACGCAGTATTTT.

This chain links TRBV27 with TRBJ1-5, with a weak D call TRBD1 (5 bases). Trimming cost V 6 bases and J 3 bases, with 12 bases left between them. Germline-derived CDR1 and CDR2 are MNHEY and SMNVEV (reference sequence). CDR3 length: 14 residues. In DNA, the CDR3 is TGTGCCAGCAGGGCCCAGGGATCCAATCAGCCCCAGCATTTT. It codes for CASRAQGSNQPQHF.

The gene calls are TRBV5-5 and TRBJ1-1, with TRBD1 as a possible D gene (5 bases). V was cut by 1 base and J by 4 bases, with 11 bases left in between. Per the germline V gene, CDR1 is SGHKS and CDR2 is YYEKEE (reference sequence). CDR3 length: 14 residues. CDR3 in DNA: TGTGCCAGCAGCTTGACAGGACAAGTCACTGAAGCTTTCTTT. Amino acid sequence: CASSLTGQVTEAFF.

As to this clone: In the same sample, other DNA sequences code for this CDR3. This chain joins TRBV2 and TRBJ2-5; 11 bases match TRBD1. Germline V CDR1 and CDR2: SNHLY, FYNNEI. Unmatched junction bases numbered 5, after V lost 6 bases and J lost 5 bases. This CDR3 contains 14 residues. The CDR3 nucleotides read TGTGCCAGCAGCCCGGGACAGGGGGGGGAGACCCAGTACTTC. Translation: CASSPGQGGETQYF.

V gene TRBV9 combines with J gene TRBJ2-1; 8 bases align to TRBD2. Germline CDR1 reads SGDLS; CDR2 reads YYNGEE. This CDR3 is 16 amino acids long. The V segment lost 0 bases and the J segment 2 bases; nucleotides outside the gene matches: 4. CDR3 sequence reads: CASSVAQRGPYNEQFF. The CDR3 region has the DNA TGTGCCAGCAGCGTAGCTCAGCGGGGGCCCTACAATGAGCAGTTCTTC. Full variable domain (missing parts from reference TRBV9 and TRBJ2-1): DSGVTQTPKHLITATGQRVTLRCSPRSGDLSVYWYQQSLDQGLQFLIQYYNGEERAKGNILERFSAQQFPDLHSELNLSSLELGDSALYFCASSVAQRGPYNEQFFGPGTRLTVL.

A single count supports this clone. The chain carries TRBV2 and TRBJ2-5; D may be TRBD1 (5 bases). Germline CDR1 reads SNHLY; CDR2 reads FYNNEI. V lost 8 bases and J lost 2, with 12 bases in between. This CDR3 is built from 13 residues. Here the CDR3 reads CASDGQGQETQYF. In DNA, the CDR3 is TGTGCCAGCGACGGGCAGGGTCAAGAGACCCAGTACTTC.

This chain's CDR3 is CASSDWPVDGYTF. As DNA, the CDR3 is TGTGCCAGCAGTGACTGGCCAGTGGATGGCTACACCTTC. This chain links TRBV2 with TRBJ1-2; the D is unclear. The CDR3 covers 13 residues. The germline CDR1 and CDR2 sequences are SNHLY and FYNNEI. V gave up 3 bases and J gave up 6 bases, with 11 bases separating them.

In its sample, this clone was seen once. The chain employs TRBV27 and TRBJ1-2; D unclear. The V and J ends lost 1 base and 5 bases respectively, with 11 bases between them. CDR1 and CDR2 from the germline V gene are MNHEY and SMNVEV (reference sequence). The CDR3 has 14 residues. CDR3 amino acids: CASSLLGAGYGYTF. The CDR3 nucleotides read TGTGCCAGCAGTTTATTGGGCGCAGGTTATGGCTACACCTTC.

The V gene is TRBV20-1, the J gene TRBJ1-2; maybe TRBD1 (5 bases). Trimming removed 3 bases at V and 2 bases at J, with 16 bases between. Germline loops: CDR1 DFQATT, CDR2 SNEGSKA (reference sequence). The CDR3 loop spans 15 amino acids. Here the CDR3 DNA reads TGCAGTGCTAGTGAGGGGTCGGGGATCAACTATGGCTACACCTTC. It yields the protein CSASEGSGINYGYTF.

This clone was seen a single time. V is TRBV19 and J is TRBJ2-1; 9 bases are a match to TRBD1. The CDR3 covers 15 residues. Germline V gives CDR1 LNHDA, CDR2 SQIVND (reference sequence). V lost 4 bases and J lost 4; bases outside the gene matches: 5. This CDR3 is CASSTNRGLYNEQFF. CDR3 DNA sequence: TGTGCCAGTAGTACTAACAGGGGGCTTTACAATGAGCAGTTCTTC. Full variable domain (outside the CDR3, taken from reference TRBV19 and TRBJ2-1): DGGITQSPKYLFRKEGQNVTLSCEQNLNHDAMYWYRQDPGQGLRLIYYSQIVNDFQKGDIAEGYSVSREKKESFPLTVTSAQKNPTAFYLCASSTNRGLYNEQFFGPGTRLTVL.